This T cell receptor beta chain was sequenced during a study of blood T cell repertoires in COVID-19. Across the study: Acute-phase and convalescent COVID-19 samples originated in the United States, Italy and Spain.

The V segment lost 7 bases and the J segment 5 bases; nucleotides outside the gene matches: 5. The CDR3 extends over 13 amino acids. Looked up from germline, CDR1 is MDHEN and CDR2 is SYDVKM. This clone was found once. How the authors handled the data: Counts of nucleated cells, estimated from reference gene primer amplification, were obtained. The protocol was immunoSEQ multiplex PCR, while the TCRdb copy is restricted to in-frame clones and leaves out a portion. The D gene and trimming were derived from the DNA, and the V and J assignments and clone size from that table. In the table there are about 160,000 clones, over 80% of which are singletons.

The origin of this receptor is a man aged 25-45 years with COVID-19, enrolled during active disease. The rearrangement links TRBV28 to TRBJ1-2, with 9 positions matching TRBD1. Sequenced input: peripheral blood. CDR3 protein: CASTNGQGYGYTF. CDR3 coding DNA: TGTGCCAGCACCAACGGACAGGGGTATGGCTACACCTTC.